This T cell receptor beta chain comes out of a study of blood T cell repertoires in COVID-19. Study overall: Sample material is recorded as cDNA or gDNA derived from T cells, B-cell-depleted T cells, or PBMCs.

The study assigned cohorts using participant-reported clinical history. Sequenced by immunoSEQ multiplex PCR; TCRdb stores in-frame clones only, minus some. This table holds some 130,000 clones, roughly four fifths found once. The V gene's germline CDR1 is KGHSH and CDR2 LQKENI. The CDR3 runs to 13 residues. The V gene lost 4 bases and the J gene lost 0 bases, with 6 bases spanning the gap. The receptor was derived from a man aged 30 to 45 who had recovered from COVID-19. The sample was PBMCs or T cells enriched from blood (not recorded which). The gene calls are TRBV18 and TRBJ1-1; no clear D. The CDR3 sequence is CASSRLLNTEAFF. CDR3 bases: TGTGCCAGCTCACGACTGTTGAACACTGAAGCTTTCTTT.